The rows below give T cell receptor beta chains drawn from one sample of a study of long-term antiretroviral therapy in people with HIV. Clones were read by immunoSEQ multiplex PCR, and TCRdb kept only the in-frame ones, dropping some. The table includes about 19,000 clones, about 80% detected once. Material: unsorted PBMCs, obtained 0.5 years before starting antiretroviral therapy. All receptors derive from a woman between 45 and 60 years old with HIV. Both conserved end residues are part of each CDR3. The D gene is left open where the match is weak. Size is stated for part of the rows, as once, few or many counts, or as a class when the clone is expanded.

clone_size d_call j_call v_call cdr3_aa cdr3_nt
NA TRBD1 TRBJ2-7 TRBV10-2 CASGKTGAYEQYF TGCGCCAGCGGGAAGACAGGGGCCTACGAGCAGTACTTC
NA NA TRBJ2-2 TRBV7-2 CASSRNRPGELFF TGTGCCAGCAGTCGGAATCGGCCCGGGGAGCTGTTTTTT
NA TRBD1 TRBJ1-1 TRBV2 CASSEAGDRGEAFF TGTGCCAGCAGTGAAGCTGGGGACAGGGGTGAAGCTTTCTTT
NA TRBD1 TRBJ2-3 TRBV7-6 CASSPPGQGVMPVGGTDTQYF TGTGCCAGCAGCCCCCCGGGACAGGGTGTAATGCCCGTTGGGGGCACAGATACGCAGTATTTT
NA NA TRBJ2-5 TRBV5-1 CASSLGAGDGETQYF TGCGCCAGCAGCTTGGGGGCAGGGGATGGGGAGACCCAGTACTTC
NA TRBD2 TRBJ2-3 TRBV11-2 CASSLDRRGGTDTQYF TGTGCCAGCAGCTTAGATCGGCGGGGGGGCACAGATACGCAGTATTTT
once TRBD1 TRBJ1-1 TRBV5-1 CASSVTGGENTEAFF TGCGCCAGCAGCGTGACAGGGGGCGAGAACACTGAAGCTTTCTTT
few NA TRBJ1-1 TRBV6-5 CASSYANAGEAFF TGTGCCAGCAGTTACGCGAACGCTGGTGAAGCTTTCTTT
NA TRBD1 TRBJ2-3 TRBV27 CASSPTGGSGDTQYF TGTGCCAGCAGCCCGACAGGGGGCAGCGGAGATACGCAGTATTTT
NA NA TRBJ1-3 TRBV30 CARTGDAGNTIYF TGTGCCCGCACCGGGGACGCTGGAAACACCATATATTTT
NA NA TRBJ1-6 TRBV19 CASSMGLNSPLHF TGTGCCAGTAGTATGGGTCTAAATTCACCCCTCCACTTT
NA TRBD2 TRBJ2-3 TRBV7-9 CASSYGLAGVDTQYF TGTGCCAGCAGCTACGGACTAGCGGGGGTAGATACGCAGTATTTT
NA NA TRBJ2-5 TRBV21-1 CASSKGTHRAQETQYF TGTGCCAGCAGCAAAGGGACACACAGAGCGCAAGAGACCCAGTACTTC
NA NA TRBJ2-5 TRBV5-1 CASSLLRGAETQYF TGCGCCAGCAGCTTGTTGAGGGGCGCAGAGACCCAGTACTTC
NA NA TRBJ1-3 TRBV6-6 CASSHGNTIYF TGTGCCAGCAGTCACGGAAACACCATATATTTT
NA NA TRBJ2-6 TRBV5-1 CASIKDVSGANVLTF TGCGCCAGCATTAAGGACGTCTCTGGGGCCAACGTCCTGACTTTC
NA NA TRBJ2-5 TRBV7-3 CASSRDNGETQYF TGTGCCAGCAGCCGAGACAACGGGGAGACCCAGTACTTC
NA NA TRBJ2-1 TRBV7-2 CASSLGGENEQFF TGTGCCAGCAGCTTAGGAGGGGAGAATGAGCAGTTCTTC
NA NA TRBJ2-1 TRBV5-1 CASSLAGGGGIYNEQFF TGCGCCAGCAGCTTGGCCGGGGGAGGGGGCATCTACAATGAGCAGTTCTTC
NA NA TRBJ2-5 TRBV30 CAWGAGETQYF TGTGCCTGGGGGGCCGGGGAGACCCAGTACTTC
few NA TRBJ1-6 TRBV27 CASSFGQRGSPLHF TGTGCCAGCAGTTTCGGCCAGCGAGGTTCACCCCTCCACTTT
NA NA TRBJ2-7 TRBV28 CASSLIPAGLSYEQYF TGTGCCAGCAGTTTAATTCCGGCAGGGCTCAGCTACGAGCAGTACTTC
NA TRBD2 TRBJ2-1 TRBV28 CASSLSRRGAYNEQFF TGTGCCAGCAGTTTAAGTCGGCGGGGGGCCTACAATGAGCAGTTCTTC
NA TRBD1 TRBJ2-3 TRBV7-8 CASTDHRDRFTDTQYF TGTGCCAGCACCGACCACAGGGACAGGTTCACAGATACGCAGTATTTT
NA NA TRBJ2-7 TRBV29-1 CSASHDTYEQYF TGCAGCGCTTCCCATGACACCTACGAGCAGTACTTC
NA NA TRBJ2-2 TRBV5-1 CASSFSPRSGTGELFF TGCGCCAGCAGCTTCTCCCCCAGGTCGGGCACCGGGGAGCTGTTTTTT
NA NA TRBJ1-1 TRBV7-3 CASSTGGGTEAFF TGTGCCAGCAGTACAGGAGGTGGCACTGAAGCTTTCTTT
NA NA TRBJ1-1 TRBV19 CASKQGPGNTEAFF TGTGCCAGTAAGCAAGGGCCCGGGAACACTGAAGCTTTCTTT
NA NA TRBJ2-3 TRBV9 CASSVVGGSTDTQYF TGTGCCAGCAGCGTAGTAGGGGGGAGCACAGATACGCAGTATTTT
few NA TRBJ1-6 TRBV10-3 CAISESVGQRNSPLHF TGTGCCATCAGTGAGTCCGTGGGGCAGCGTAATTCACCCCTCCACTTT
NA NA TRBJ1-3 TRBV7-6 CASSLFHGTGNTIYF TGTGCCAGCAGTTTGTTTCACGGGACTGGAAACACCATATATTTT
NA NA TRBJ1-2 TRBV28 CASSRQGTYGYTF TGTGCCAGCAGTCGCCAGGGTACCTATGGCTACACCTTC
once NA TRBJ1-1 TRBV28 CASTLGVSGNTEAFF TGTGCCAGCACCTTGGGAGTTTCTGGGAACACTGAAGCTTTCTTT
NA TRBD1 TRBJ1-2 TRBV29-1 CSVWGQGDYGYTF TGCAGCGTCTGGGGACAGGGGGACTATGGCTACACCTTC
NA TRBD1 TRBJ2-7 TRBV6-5 CASSLDRGLYEQYF TGTGCCAGCAGTCTGGACAGGGGGCTATACGAGCAGTACTTC
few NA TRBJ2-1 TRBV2 CASSEAGVGYNEQFF TGTGCCAGCAGTGAGGCAGGGGTAGGGTACAATGAGCAGTTCTTC
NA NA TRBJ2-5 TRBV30 CAWSVREKTQYF TGTGCCTGGAGTGTGAGGGAGAAGACCCAGTACTTC
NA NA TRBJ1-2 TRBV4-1 CASSQAGAGYTF TGCGCCAGCAGCCAGGCAGGGGCGGGCTACACCTTC
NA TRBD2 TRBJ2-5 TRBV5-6 CASSLSGGRWETQYF TGTGCCAGCAGCTTGTCGGGGGGGCGATGGGAGACCCAGTACTTC
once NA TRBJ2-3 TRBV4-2 CASSLRGPSTDTQYF TGTGCCAGCAGCCTCAGGGGTCCTAGCACAGATACGCAGTATTTT
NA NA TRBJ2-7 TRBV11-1 CASSGRRINYEQYF TGTGCCAGCAGCGGACGGAGGATCAACTACGAGCAGTACTTC
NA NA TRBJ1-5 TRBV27 CASSLRPYSNQPQHF TGTGCCAGCAGTTTGCGGCCGTATAGCAATCAGCCCCAGCATTTT
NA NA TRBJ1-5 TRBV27 CASSSEPHQPQHF TGTGCCAGCAGCTCCGAGCCGCATCAGCCCCAGCATTTT
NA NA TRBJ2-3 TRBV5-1 CASSRQRTGPDTQYF TGCGCCAGCAGCAGGCAGCGGACGGGGCCAGATACGCAGTATTTT
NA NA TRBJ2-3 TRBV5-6 CASSIRTVTDTQYF TGTGCCAGCAGCATTAGGACAGTCACAGATACGCAGTATTTT
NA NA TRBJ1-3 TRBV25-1 CASSELFQGISGNTIYF TGTGCCAGCAGTGAACTTTTCCAGGGGATATCTGGAAACACCATATATTTT
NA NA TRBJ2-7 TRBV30 CAWSSHHGGAIYEQYF TGTGCCTGGAGTTCCCACCATGGGGGGGCCATTTACGAGCAGTACTTC
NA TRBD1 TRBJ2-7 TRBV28 CASSPPPRQGSYEQYF TGTGCCAGCAGTCCACCACCTAGACAGGGATCCTACGAGCAGTACTTC
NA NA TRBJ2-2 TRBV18 CASSPGPGELFF TGTGCCAGCTCACCAGGGCCCGGGGAGCTGTTTTTT